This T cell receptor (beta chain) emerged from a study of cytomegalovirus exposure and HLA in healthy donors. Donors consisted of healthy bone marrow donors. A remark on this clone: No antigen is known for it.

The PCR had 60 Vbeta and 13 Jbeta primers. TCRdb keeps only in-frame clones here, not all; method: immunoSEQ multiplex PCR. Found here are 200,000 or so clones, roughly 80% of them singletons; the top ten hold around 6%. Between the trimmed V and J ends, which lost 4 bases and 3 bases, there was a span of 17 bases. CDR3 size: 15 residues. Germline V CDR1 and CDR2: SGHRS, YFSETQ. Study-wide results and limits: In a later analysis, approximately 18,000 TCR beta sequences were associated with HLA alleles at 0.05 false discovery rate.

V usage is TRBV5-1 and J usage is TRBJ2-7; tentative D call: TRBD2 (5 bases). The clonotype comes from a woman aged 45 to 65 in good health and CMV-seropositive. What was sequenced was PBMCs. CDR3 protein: CASSEEGRTYYEQYF. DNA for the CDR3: TGCGCCAGCAGCGAAGAAGGGAGAACCTACTACGAGCAGTACTTC. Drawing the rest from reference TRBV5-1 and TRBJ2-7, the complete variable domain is KAGVTQTPRYLIKTRGQQVTLSCSPISGHRSVSWYQQTPGQGLQFLFEYFSETQRNKGNFPGRFSGRQFSNSRSEMNVSTLELGDSALYLCASSEEGRTYYEQYFGPGTRLTVT.